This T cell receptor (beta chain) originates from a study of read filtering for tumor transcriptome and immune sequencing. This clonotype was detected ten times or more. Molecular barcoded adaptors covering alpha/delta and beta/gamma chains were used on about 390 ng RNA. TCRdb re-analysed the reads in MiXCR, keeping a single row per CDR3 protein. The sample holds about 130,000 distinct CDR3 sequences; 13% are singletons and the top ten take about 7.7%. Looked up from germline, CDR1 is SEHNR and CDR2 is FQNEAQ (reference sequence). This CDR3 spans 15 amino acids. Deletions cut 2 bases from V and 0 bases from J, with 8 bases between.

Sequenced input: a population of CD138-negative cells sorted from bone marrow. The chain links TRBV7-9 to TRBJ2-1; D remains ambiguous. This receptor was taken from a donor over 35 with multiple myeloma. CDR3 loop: CASSLLQSSYNEQFF. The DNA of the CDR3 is TGTGCCAGCAGCTTACTACAGAGCTCCTACAATGAGCAGTTCTTC.